This record covers a single TCR beta chain. The method was immunoSEQ multiplex PCR; TCRdb's version includes in-frame clones alone and lacks a portion of them. The sample has roughly 77,000 clones; 90% are singletons. This record belongs to a study of T cell responses to AZD1222 COVID-19 vaccine. The CDR3 is 16 amino acids. V lost 0 bases and J 5 bases, leaving 16 bases between the germline ends. Germline loops: CDR1 SNHLY, CDR2 FYNNEI. The chain recombines TRBV2 with TRBJ1-2, with a tentative D call TRBD1 (5 bases). The specimen was peripheral blood, collected on day 0 of AZD1222 vaccination. The sequence came from an adult in good health. The CDR3 loop is CASSEARKTGGYGYTF. The CDR3, as DNA: TGTGCCAGCAGTGAAGCGCGAAAGACTGGGGGGTATGGCTACACCTTC.